This entry is about one T cell receptor beta chain. The assay was immunoSEQ multiplex PCR, and TCRdb's table has in-frame clones only and misses some. Here the sample spans tens of thousands of clones, approximately 90% being singletons. This entry is derived from a study of T cell changes during pregnancy in multiple sclerosis. This CDR3 has 14 amino acids. Germline V lookup: CDR1 MDHEN, CDR2 SYDVKM. Trimming cost V 6 bases and J 5 bases; bases outside gene matches: 7. The origin of this receptor is a female donor in good health, enrolled as a control in a pregnancy study. V is TRBV28 and J is TRBJ2-7; 10 bases match TRBD2. The input for sequencing was peripheral blood, taken in the third trimester of pregnancy. The CDR3 spells CASRTAGGRHEQYF. CDR3 DNA sequence: TGTGCCAGCAGGACAGCGGGAGGGAGGCACGAGCAGTACTTC.